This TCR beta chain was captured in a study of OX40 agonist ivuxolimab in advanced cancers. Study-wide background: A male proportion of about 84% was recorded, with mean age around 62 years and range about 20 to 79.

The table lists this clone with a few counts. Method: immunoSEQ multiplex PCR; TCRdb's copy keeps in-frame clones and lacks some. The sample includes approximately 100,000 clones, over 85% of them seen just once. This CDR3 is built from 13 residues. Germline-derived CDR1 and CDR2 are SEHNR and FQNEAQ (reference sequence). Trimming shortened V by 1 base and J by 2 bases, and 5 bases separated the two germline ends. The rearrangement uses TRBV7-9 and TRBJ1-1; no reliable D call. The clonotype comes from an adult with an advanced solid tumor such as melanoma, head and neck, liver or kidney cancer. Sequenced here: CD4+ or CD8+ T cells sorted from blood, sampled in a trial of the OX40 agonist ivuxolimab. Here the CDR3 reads CASSLVYNTEAFF. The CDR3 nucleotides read TGTGCCAGCAGCTTAGTTTACAACACTGAAGCTTTCTTT.